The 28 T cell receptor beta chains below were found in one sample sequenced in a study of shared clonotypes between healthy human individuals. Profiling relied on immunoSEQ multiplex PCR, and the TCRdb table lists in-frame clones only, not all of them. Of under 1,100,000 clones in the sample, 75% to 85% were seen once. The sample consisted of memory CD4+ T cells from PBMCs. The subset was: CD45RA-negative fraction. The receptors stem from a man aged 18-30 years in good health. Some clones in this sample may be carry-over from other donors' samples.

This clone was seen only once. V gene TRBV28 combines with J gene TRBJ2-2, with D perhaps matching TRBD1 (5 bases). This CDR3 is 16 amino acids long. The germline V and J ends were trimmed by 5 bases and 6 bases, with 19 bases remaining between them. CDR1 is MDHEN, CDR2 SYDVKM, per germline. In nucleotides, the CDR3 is TGTGCCAGCAGTGAGCAGGGTGGCACGCTCCCCGGGGAGCTGTTTTTT. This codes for CASSEQGGTLPGELFF.

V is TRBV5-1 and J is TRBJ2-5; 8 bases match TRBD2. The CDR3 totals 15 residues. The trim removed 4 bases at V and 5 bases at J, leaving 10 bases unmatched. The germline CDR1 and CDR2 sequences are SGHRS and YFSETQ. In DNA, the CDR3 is TGCGCCAGCAGCCCCTTAAAGCGGGAGTTGGAGACCCAGTACTTC. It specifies CASSPLKRELETQYF.

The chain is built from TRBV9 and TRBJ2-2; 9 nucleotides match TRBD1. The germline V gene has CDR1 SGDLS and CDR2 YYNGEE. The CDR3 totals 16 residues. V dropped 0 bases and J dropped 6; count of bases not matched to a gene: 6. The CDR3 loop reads CASSVGSWTGAGELFF. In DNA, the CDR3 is TGTGCCAGCAGCGTAGGTTCCTGGACAGGGGCCGGGGAGCTGTTTTTT. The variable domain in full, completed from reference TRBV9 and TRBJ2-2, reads DSGVTQTPKHLITATGQRVTLRCSPRSGDLSVYWYQQSLDQGLQFLIQYYNGEERAKGNILERFSAQQFPDLHSELNLSSLELGDSALYFCASSVGSWTGAGELFFGEGSRLTVL.

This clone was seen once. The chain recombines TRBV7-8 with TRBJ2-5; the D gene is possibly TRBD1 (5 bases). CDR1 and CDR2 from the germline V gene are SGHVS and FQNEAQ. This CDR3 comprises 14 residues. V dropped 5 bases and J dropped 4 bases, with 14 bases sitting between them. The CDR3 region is CASSLGRAPETQYF. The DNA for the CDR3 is TGTGCCAGCAGCCTAGGCAGGGCCCCAGAGACCCAGTACTTC.

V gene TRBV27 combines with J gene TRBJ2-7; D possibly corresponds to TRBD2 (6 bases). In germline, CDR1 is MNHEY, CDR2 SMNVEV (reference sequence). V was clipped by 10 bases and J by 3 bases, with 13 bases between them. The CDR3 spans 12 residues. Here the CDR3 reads CATGTSNYEQYF. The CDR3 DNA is TGTGCCACGGGGACTTCCAACTACGAGCAGTACTTC.

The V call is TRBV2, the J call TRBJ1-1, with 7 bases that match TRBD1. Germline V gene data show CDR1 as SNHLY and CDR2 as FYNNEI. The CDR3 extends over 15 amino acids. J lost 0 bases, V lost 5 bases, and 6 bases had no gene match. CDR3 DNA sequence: TGTGCCAGCAGTCCGGGACAGAAGCTGAACACTGAAGCTTTCTTT. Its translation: CASSPGQKLNTEAFF.

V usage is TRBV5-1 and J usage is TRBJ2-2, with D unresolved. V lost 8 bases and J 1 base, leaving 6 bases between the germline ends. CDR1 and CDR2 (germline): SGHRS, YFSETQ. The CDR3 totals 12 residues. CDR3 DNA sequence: TGCGCCAGGGCAGGGAACACCGGGGAGCTGTTTTTT. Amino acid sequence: CARAGNTGELFF.

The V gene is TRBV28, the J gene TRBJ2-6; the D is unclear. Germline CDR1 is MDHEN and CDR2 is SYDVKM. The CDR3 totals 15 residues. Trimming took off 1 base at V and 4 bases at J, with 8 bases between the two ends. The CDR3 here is CASSLSGRGANVLTF. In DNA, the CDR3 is TGTGCCAGCAGTTTATCAGGTCGCGGGGCCAACGTCCTGACTTTC.

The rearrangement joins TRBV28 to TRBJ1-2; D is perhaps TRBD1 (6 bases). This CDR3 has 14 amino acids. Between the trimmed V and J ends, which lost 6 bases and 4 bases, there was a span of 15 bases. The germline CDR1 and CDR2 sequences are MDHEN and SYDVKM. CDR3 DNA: TGTGCCAGCAGGCCCGGGGGGCAGATCTATGGCTACACCTTC. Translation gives CASRPGGQIYGYTF.

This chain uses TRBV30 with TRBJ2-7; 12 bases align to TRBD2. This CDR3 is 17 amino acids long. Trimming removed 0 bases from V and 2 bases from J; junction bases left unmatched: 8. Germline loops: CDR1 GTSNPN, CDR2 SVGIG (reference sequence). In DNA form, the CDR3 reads TGTGCCTGGAGTGTAAACCCTAGCGGGAGGGGCACCTACGAGCAGTACTTC. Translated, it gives CAWSVNPSGRGTYEQYF.

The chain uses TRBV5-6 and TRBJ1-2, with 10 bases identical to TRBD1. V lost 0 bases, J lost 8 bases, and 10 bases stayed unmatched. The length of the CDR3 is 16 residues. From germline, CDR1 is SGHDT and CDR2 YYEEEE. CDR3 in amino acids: CASSLGPGQGTKGYTF. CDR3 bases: TGTGCCAGCAGCTTGGGTCCGGGACAGGGGACGAAAGGCTACACCTTC.

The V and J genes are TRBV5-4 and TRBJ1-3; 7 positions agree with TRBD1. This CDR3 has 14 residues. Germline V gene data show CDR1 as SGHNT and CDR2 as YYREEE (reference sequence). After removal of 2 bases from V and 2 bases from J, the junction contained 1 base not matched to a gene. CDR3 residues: CASSLGTAGNTIYF. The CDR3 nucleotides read TGTGCCAGCAGCTTAGGGACAGCTGGAAACACCATATATTTT.

The CDR3 is CSVGWDRGNEQFF. DNA of the CDR3: TGCAGCGTTGGGTGGGACAGGGGTAATGAGCAGTTCTTC. The chain combines TRBV29-1 with TRBJ2-1; 10 bases align to TRBD1. V shed 4 bases and J 7 bases; nucleotides not matched to a gene: 4. This CDR3 has 13 amino acids. CDR1 and CDR2 from the germline V gene are SQVTM and ANQGSEA.

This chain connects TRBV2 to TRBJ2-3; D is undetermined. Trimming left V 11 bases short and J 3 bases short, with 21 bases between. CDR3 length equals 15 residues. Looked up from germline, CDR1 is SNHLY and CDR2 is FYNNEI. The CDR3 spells CASKAGTFGTDTQYF. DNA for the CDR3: TGTGCCTCCAAGGCCGGTACGTTCGGTACAGATACGCAGTATTTT.

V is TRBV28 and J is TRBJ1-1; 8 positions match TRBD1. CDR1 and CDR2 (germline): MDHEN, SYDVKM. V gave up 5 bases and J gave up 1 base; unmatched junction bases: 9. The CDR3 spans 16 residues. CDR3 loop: CASSTLAGQANTEAFF. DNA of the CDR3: TGTGCCAGCAGTACGCTCGCGGGACAGGCGAACACTGAAGCTTTCTTT.

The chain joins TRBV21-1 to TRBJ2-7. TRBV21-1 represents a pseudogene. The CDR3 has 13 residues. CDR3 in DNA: TGTGCCAGCAGCAAAGTGGTTACCTACGAGCAGTACTTC. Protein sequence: CASSKVVTYEQYF.

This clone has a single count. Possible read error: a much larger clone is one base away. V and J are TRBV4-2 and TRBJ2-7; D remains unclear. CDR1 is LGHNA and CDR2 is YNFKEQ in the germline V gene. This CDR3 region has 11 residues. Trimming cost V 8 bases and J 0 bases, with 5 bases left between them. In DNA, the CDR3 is TGTGCCAGCGGCTCCTCCTACGAGCAGTACTTC. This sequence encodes CASGSSYEQYF.

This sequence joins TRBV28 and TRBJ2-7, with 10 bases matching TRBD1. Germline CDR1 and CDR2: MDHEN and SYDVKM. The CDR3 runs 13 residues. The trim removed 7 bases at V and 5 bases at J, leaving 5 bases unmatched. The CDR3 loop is CASIWTGGDEQYF. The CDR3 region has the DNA TGTGCCAGCATATGGACAGGGGGGGACGAGCAGTACTTC.

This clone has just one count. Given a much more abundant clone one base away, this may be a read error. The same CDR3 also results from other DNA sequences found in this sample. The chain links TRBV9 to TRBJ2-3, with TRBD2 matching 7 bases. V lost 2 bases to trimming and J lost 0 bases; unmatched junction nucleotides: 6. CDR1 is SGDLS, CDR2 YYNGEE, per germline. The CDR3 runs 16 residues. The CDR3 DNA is TGTGCCAGCAGCGTTTCGCTAGCGGCTAGCACAGATACGCAGTATTTT. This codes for CASSVSLAASTDTQYF.

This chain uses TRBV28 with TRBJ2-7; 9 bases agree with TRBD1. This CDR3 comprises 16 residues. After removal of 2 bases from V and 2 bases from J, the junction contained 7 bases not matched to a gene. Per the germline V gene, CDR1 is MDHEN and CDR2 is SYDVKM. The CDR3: CASSLGRDRDTYEQYF. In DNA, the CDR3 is TGTGCCAGCAGTTTAGGCCGGGACAGGGATACCTACGAGCAGTACTTC.

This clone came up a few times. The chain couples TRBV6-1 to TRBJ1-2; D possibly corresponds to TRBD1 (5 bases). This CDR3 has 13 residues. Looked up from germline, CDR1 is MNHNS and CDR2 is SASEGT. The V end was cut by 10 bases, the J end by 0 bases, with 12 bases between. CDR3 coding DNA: TGTGCCACCCCCTGGACACCTAACTATGGCTACACCTTC. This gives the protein CATPWTPNYGYTF.

The CDR3 here is CASSAYNTEAFF. CDR3 nucleotides: TGTGCCAGCAGCGCATACAACACTGAAGCTTTCTTT. This chain connects TRBV11-2 to TRBJ1-1; the D is unclear. This CDR3 contains 12 residues. The germline CDR1 and CDR2 sequences are SGHAT and FQNNGV. V was shortened by 5 bases and J by 2 bases, with 6 bases between the two germline ends.

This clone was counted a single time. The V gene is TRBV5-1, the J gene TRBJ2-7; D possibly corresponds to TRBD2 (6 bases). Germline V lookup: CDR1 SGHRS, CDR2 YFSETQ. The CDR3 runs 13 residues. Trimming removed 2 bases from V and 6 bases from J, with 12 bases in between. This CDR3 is CASSLGLAREQYF. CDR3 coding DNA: TGCGCCAGCAGCTTAGGGCTAGCGCGCGAGCAGTACTTC.

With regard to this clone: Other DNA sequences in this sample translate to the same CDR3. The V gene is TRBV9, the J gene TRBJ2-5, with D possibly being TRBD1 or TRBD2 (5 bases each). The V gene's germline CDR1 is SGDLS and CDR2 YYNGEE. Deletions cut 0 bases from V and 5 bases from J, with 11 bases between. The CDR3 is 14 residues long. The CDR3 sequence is CASSVGQGGETQYF. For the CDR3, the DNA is TGTGCCAGCAGCGTAGGGCAGGGCGGGGAGACCCAGTACTTC.

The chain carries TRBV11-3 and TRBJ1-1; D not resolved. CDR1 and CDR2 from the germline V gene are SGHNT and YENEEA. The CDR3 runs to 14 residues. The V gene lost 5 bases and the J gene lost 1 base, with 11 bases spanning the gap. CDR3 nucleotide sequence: TGTGCCAGCAGCGCGGGCCCGTGGAACACTGAAGCTTTCTTT. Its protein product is CASSAGPWNTEAFF.

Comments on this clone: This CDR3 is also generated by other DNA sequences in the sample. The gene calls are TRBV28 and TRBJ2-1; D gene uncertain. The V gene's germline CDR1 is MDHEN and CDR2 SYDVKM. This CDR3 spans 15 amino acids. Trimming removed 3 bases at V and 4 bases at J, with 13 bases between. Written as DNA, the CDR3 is TGTGCCAGCAGTTTCACGTCTGGTTCATACAATGAGCAGTTCTTC. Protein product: CASSFTSGSYNEQFF.

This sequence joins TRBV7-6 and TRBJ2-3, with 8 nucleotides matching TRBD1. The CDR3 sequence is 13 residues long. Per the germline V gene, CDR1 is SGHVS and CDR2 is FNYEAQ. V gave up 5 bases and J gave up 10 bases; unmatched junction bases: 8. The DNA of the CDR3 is TGTGCCAGCAGCGGTTGGGACAGGCAAGCGCAGTATTTT. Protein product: CASSGWDRQAQYF. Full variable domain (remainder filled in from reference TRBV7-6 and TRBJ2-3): GAGVSQSPRYKVTKRGQDVALRCDPISGHVSLYWYRQALGQGPEFLTYFNYEAQQDKSGLPNDRFSAERPEGSISTLTIQRTEQRDSAMYRCASSGWDRQAQYFGPGTRLTVL.

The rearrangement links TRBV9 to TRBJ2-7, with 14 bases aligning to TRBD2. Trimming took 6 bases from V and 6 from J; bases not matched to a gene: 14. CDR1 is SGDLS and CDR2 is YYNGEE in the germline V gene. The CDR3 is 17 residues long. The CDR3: CASTTGTSGRESGEQYF. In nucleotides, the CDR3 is TGTGCCAGCACGACCGGGACTAGCGGGAGAGAATCTGGCGAGCAGTACTTC. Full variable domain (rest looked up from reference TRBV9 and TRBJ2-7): DSGVTQTPKHLITATGQRVTLRCSPRSGDLSVYWYQQSLDQGLQFLIQYYNGEERAKGNILERFSAQQFPDLHSELNLSSLELGDSALYFCASTTGTSGRESGEQYFGPGTRLTVT.